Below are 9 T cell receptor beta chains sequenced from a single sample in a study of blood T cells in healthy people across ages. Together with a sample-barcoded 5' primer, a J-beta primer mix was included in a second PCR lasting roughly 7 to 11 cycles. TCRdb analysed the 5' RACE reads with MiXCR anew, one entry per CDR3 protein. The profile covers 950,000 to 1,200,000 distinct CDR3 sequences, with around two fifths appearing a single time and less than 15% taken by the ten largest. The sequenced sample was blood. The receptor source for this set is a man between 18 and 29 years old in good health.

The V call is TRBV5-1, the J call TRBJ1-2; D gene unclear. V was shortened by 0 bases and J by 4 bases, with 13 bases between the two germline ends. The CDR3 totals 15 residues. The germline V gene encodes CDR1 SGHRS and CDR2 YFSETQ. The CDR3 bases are TGCGCCAGCAGCTTGGAGGTCAGAACAGCCTATGGCTACACCTTC. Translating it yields CASSLEVRTAYGYTF.

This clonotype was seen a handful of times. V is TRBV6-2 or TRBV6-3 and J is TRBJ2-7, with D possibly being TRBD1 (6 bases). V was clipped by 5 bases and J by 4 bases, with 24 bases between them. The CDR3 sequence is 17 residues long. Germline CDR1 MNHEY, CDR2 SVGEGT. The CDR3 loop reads CASSLYADRTFLYEQYF. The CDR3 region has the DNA TGTGCCAGCAGTCTATACGCCGACAGGACGTTTTTGTACGAGCAGTACTTC.

The CDR3 DNA reads as TGTGCCAGCAGCCAAATCACAGTGCCTCCCTACAATGAGCAGTTCTTC. Protein: CASSQITVPPYNEQFF. This chain joins TRBV3-1 and TRBJ2-1, with D uncertain. Germline V lookup: CDR1 LGHDT, CDR2 YNNKEL (reference sequence). V dropped 2 bases and J dropped 2 bases, with 13 bases sitting between them. The CDR3 is 16 amino acids.

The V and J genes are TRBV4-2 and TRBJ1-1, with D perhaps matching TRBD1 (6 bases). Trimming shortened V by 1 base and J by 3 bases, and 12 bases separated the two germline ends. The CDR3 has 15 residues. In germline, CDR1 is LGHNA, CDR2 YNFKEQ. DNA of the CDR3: TGTGCCAGCAGCCAAGGCGGGGGCGGCTACACTGAAGCTTTCTTT. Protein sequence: CASSQGGGGYTEAFF.

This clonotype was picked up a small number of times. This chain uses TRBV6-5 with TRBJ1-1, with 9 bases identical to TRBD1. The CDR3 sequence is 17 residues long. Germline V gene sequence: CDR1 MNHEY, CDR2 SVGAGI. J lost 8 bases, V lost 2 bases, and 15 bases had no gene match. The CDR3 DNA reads TGTGCCAGCAGTTACCGGGACAGGGCATCACCCCGTACGGAAGCTTTCTTT. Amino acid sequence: CASSYRDRASPRTEAFF.

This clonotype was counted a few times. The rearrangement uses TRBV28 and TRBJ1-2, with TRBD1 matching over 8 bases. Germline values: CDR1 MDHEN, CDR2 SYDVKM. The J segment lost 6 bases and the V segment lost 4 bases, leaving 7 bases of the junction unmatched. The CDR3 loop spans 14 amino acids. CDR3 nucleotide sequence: TGTGCCAGCAGTTCCACGGACAGGGAAGATGGCTACACCTTC. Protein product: CASSSTDREDGYTF.

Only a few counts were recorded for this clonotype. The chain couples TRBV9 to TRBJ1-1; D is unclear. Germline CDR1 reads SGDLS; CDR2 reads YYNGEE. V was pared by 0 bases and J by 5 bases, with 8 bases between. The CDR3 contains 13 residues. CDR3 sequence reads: CASSVGLRTEAFF. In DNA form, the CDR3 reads TGTGCCAGCAGCGTAGGCCTGAGGACTGAAGCTTTCTTT.

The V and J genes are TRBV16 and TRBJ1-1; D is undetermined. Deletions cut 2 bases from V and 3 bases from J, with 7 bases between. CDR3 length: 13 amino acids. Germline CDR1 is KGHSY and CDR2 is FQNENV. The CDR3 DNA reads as TGTGCCAGCAGCCAACGGGAATACACTGAAGCTTTCTTT. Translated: CASSQREYTEAFF.

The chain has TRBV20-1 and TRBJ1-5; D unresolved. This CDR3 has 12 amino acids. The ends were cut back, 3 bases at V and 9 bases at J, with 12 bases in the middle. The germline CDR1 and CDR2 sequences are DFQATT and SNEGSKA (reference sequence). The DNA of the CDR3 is TGCAGTGCTAGCGACCGTGCAGGGCCCCAGCATTTT. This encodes CSASDRAGPQHF.